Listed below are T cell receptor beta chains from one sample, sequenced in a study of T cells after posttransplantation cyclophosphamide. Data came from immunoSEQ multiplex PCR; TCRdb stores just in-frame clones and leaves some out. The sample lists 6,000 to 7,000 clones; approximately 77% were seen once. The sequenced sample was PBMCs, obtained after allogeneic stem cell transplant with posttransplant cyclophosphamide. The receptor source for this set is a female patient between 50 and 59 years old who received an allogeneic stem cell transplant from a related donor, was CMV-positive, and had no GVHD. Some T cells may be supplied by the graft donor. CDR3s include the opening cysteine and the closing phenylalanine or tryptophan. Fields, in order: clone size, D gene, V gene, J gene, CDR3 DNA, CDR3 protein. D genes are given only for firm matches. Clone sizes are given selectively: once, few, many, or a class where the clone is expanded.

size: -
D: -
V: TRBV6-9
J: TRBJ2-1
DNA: TGTGCCAGCACCTTTAGGGGCTCCTACAATGAGCAGTTCTTC
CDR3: CASTFRGSYNEQFF

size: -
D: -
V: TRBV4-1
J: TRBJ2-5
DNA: TGCGCCAGCAGCCAAGGACAGCGAGAGACCCAGTACTTC
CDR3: CASSQGQRETQYF

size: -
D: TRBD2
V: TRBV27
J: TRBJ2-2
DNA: TGTGCCAGCAGTTTAGTTCCAGCGGGGTCCTTCGCGAACACCGGGGAGCTGTTTTTT
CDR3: CASSLVPAGSFANTGELFF

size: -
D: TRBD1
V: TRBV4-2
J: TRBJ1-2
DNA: TGTGCCAGCAGCCAATCCGGACAGGGGTTCTATGGCTACACCTTC
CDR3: CASSQSGQGFYGYTF

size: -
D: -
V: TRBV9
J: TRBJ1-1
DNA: TGTGCCAGCAGCGTAGGAAGCAGCGGGGGGTTCGCTGAAGCTTTCTTT
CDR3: CASSVGSSGGFAEAFF

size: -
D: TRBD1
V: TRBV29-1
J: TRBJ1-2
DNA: TGCAGCGTAGGGACAGGGGGTAACTATGGCTACACCTTC
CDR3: CSVGTGGNYGYTF

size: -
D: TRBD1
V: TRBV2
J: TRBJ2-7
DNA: TGTGCCAACGAGGGGGCGTTCGGGCAGTACTTC
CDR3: CANEGAFGQYF

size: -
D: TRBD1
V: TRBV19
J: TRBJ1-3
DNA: TGTGCCAGTAGTACCCCGGGACAGTATCGCTCTGGAAACACCATATATTTT
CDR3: CASSTPGQYRSGNTIYF

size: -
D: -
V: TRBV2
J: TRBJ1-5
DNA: TGTGCCAGCAGTGTTGGCAGGCTCCTTTGGGATCAGCCCCAGCATTTT
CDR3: CASSVGRLLWDQPQHF

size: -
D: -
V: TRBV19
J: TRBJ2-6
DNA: TGTGGCAGTTCACCCCGAGGCTCTGGGGCCAACGTCCTGACTTTC
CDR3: CGSSPRGSGANVLTF

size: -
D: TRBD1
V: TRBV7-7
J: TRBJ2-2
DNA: TGTGCCAGCAGCTTAGGGTCACGACAGGGGGCTCGTGGGGAGCTGTTTTTT
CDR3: CASSLGSRQGARGELFF

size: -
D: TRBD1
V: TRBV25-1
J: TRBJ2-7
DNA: TGTGCCAGCGGGACAGCCGCCTACGAGCAGTACTTC
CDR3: CASGTAAYEQYF

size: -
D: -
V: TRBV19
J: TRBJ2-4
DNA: TGTGCCAGTAGTATACTCGCGGAGGGGATGGGCAAAAACATTCAGTACTTC
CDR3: CASSILAEGMGKNIQYF

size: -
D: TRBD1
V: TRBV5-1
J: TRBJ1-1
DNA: TGCGCCAGCAGCTTGAATGGACAGGGGAGTACTGAAGCTTTCTTT
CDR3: CASSLNGQGSTEAFF

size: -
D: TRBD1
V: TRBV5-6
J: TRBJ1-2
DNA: TGTGCCAGCAGCTTCTCGGAAGGGGGCTCTAACTATGGCTACACCTTC
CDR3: CASSFSEGGSNYGYTF

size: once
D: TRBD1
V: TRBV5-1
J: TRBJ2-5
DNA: TGCGCCAGCGGAGATACAGGGGATGGGGAGACCCAGTACTTC
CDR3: CASGDTGDGETQYF

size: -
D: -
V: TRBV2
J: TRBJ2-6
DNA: TGTGCCAGCCTGTACTCTGGGGCCAACGTCCTGACTTTC
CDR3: CASLYSGANVLTF

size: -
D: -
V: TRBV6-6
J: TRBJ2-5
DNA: TGTGCCAGCAGTTTCCTAGCGACGGGGCAAGAGACCCAGTACTTC
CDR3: CASSFLATGQETQYF

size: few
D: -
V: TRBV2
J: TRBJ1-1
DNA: TGTGCCAGCAGTGAAATGTCGGCAGGGGTTGGTGAAGCTTTCTTT
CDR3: CASSEMSAGVGEAFF

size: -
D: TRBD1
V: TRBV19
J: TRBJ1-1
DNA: TGTGCCAGTAGATCGACAGGGGTGAACACTGAAGCTTTCTTT
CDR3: CASRSTGVNTEAFF

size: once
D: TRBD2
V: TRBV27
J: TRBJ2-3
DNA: TGTGCCACCACCTCCTTGGCGGGGGGACTGCAGGGAGACACAGATACGCAGTATTTT
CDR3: CATTSLAGGLQGDTDTQYF

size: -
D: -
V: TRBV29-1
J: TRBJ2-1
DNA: TGCAGCGTTGAAGCGTTCGTGGCGGGGAGCAACAATGAGCAGTTCTTC
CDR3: CSVEAFVAGSNNEQFF